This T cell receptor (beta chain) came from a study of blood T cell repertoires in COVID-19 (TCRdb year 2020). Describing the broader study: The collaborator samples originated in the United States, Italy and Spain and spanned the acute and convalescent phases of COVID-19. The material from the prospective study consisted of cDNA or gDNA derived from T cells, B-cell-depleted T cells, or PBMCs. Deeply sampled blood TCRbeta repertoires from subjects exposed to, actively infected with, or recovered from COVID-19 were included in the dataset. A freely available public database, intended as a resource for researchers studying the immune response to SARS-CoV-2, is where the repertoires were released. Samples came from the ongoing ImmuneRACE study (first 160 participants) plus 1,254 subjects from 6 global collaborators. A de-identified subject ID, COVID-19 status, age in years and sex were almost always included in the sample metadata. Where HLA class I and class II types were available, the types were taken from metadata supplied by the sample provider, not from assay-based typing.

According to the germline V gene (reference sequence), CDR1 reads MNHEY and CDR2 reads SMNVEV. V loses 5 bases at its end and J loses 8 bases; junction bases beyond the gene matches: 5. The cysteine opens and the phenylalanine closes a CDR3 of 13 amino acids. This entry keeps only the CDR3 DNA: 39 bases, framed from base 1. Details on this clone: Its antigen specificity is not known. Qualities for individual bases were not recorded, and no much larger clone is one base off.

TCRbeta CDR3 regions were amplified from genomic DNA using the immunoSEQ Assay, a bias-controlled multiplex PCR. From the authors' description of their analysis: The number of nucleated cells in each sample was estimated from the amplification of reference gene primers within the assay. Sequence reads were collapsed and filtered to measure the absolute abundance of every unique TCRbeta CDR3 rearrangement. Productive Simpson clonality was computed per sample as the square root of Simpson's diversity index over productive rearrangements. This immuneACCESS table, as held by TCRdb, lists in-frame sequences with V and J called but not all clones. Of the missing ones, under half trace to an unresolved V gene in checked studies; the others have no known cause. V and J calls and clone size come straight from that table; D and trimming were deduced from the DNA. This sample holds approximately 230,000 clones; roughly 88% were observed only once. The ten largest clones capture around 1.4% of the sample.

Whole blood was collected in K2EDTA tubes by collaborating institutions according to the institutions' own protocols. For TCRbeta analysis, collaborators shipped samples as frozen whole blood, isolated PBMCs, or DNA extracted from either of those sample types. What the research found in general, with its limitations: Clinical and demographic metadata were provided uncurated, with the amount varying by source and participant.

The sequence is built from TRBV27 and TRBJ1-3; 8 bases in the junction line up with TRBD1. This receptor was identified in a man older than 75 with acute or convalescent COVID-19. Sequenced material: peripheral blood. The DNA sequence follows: TGTGCCAGCAGTCCTTTACAGGGGGACACCATATATTTT. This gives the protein CASSPLQGDTIYF.